The 26 T cell receptor beta chains below all came from one sample that was sequenced in a study of blood T cell repertoires in COVID-19. The assay was immunoSEQ multiplex PCR, and TCRdb's table has in-frame clones only and misses some. The table records a few hundred thousand clones, over 75% of them present only once. The sequenced sample consisted of peripheral blood. Receptors originate from a man aged 25-40 years who had recovered from COVID-19.

This clone came up many times. This rearrangement joins TRBV7-9 to TRBJ1-6; TRBD1 matches 9 bases. This CDR3 spans 16 amino acids. CDR1 is SEHNR and CDR2 is FQNEAQ in the germline V gene (reference sequence). V dropped 5 bases and J dropped 6; count of bases not matched to a gene: 8. CDR3 DNA: TGTGCCAGCAGCCCAGACGGGACAGGGCTTAATTCACCCCTCCACTTT. As protein: CASSPDGTGLNSPLHF.

V gene TRBV2 combines with J gene TRBJ1-5; D not certain. CDR1 and CDR2 (germline): SNHLY, FYNNEI. This CDR3 region has 11 residues. V lost 3 bases, J lost 5 bases, and 2 bases lay in between. The chain's CDR3 is CASSDDQPQHF. The DNA for the CDR3 is TGTGCCAGCAGTGACGATCAGCCCCAGCATTTT.

The chain has TRBV5-1 and TRBJ1-1, with D possibly TRBD1 on 5 matching bases. Between the trimmed V and J ends, which lost 0 bases and 5 bases, there was a span of 14 bases. Germline lookup yields CDR1 SGHRS and CDR2 YFSETQ. CDR3 length: 15 amino acids. CDR3 nucleotides: TGCGCCAGCAGCTTGGGAAGCTTATCAGGGACTGAAGCTTTCTTT. Encoded protein: CASSLGSLSGTEAFF. The full variable domain, with the rest looked up from reference TRBV5-1 and TRBJ1-1, is KAGVTQTPRYLIKTRGQQVTLSCSPISGHRSVSWYQQTPGQGLQFLFEYFSETQRNKGNFPGRFSGRQFSNSRSEMNVSTLELGDSALYLCASSLGSLSGTEAFFGQGTRLTVV.

The rearrangement links TRBV18 to TRBJ2-7, with 7 bases fitting TRBD1. Germline CDR1 reads KGHSH; CDR2 reads LQKENI. This CDR3 has 15 amino acids. J lost 0 bases, V lost 5 bases, and 7 bases had no gene match. The CDR3 region has the DNA TGTGCCAGCTCATCGCCGGGACAGAGCTCCTACGAGCAGTACTTC. Translating it yields CASSSPGQSSYEQYF.

The gene calls are TRBV7-9 and TRBJ2-6, with a weak D call TRBD2 (5 bases). This CDR3 contains 17 residues. Germline-derived CDR1 and CDR2 are SEHNR and FQNEAQ (reference sequence). The V gene lost 0 bases and the J gene lost 5 bases, with 14 bases spanning the gap. The CDR3 reads CASSLANSGRWANVLTF. In DNA form, the CDR3 reads TGTGCCAGCAGCTTAGCGAACAGCGGCCGCTGGGCCAACGTCCTGACTTTC.

The V and J genes are TRBV3-1 (or the pseudogene TRBV3-2) and TRBJ2-6, with a tentative D call TRBD1 (5 bases). V was cut by 4 bases and J by 0 bases, with 10 bases left in between. There are 16 residues in the CDR3. The germline V gene has CDR1 LGHDT and CDR2 YNNKEL (reference sequence). Written as DNA, the CDR3 is TGTGCCAGCAGCCTAGACAGTTCCTCTGGGGCCAACGTCCTGACTTTC. Protein: CASSLDSSSGANVLTF.

The J gene is TRBJ2-1, the V gene TRBV6-5; D perhaps matches TRBD2 (5 bases). CDR3 length: 16 residues. CDR1 and CDR2 from the germline V gene are MNHEY and SVGAGI. The germline V and J ends were trimmed by 0 bases and 0 bases, with 9 bases remaining between them. CDR3 nucleotide sequence: TGTGCCAGCAGTTACTCTTTCCGGGGCTCCTACAATGAGCAGTTCTTC. It codes for CASSYSFRGSYNEQFF.

This clone was seen a single time. This chain links TRBV7-8 with TRBJ2-3; 7 bases align to TRBD2. Germline CDR1 reads SGHVS; CDR2 reads FQNEAQ. The CDR3 runs 14 residues. The junction had 5 bases not matched to a gene; V was cut back by 4 bases and J by 4 bases. The CDR3 region is CASSSRLAPDTQYF. CDR3 nucleotide sequence: TGTGCCAGCAGCTCCAGACTAGCCCCAGATACGCAGTATTTT.

The chain couples TRBV19 to TRBJ2-4; no reliable D call. The CDR3 is 14 residues long. Trimming removed 4 bases at V and 4 bases at J, with 11 bases between. Germline CDR1 is LNHDA and CDR2 is SQIVND (reference sequence). The CDR3 DNA is TGTGCCAGTAGTACTCCCGGAGATAAAAACATTCAGTACTTC. It yields the protein CASSTPGDKNIQYF.

This clone was counted a single time. The gene calls are TRBV5-5 and TRBJ1-4; D gene ambiguous. Trimming left V 3 bases short and J 0 bases short, with 12 bases between. The CDR3 totals 16 residues. Germline V lookup: CDR1 SGHKS, CDR2 YYEKEE (reference sequence). CDR3 residues: CASSWEGTATNEKLFF. The CDR3 DNA is TGTGCCAGCAGCTGGGAGGGTACTGCAACTAATGAAAAACTGTTTTTT.

The chain has TRBV10-3 and TRBJ1-1, with D perhaps matching TRBD1 (6 bases). CDR3 length: 14 residues. Germline loops: CDR1 ENHRY, CDR2 SYGVKD. Trimming took 2 bases from V and 5 from J, leaving 12 bases between them. The CDR3 is CAISEGQFRTEAFF. The CDR3 nucleotides read TGTGCCATCAGTGAGGGACAGTTCAGGACTGAAGCTTTCTTT.

The chain combines TRBV19 with TRBJ1-3, with D maybe TRBD1 (5 bases). Trimming took 1 base from V and 3 from J, leaving 7 bases between them. CDR3 length equals 14 residues. The V gene's germline CDR1 is LNHDA and CDR2 SQIVND (reference sequence). The CDR3 protein is CASSIVGVGNTIYF. The CDR3 DNA reads as TGTGCCAGTAGTATAGTAGGGGTTGGAAACACCATATATTTT.

The rearrangement links TRBV12-3 or TRBV12-4 to TRBJ1-1; D is unclear. The CDR3 is 13 amino acids. Trimming shortened V by 6 bases and J by 4 bases, and 12 bases separated the two germline ends. DNA for the CDR3: TGTGCCAGCAGCGCCGGGGAGGTCACTGAAGCTTTCTTT. Protein product: CASSAGEVTEAFF.

This chain connects TRBV5-5 to TRBJ2-7; 7 bases are a match to TRBD1. V lost 1 base to trimming and J lost 2 bases; unmatched junction nucleotides: 9. There are 16 residues in the CDR3. The V gene's germline CDR1 is SGHKS and CDR2 YYEKEE (reference sequence). The CDR3 DNA sequence: TGTGCCAGCAGCTTGAGTTTATGGGACAGAGCCTACGAGCAGTACTTC. Amino acids: CASSLSLWDRAYEQYF.

The chain couples TRBV9 to TRBJ2-5, with 7 bases fitting TRBD2. The CDR3 consists of 16 residues. The V segment lost 1 base and the J segment 0 bases; nucleotides outside the gene matches: 6. The V gene's germline CDR1 is SGDLS and CDR2 YYNGEE. CDR3 coding DNA: TGTGCCAGCAGCGTAAAAGCGGGGAGGTACCAAGAGACCCAGTACTTC. It is translated as CASSVKAGRYQETQYF.

This rearrangement joins TRBV5-1 to TRBJ2-5; D is unresolved. The length of the CDR3 is 14 residues. Trimming took 0 bases from V and 2 from J, leaving 8 bases between them. The germline V gene encodes CDR1 SGHRS and CDR2 YFSETQ. CDR3 sequence: CASSLGDGQETQYF. CDR3 DNA: TGCGCCAGCAGCTTGGGCGACGGGCAAGAGACCCAGTACTTC. Combining the CDR3 with reference TRBV5-1 and TRBJ2-5 gives the whole variable domain KAGVTQTPRYLIKTRGQQVTLSCSPISGHRSVSWYQQTPGQGLQFLFEYFSETQRNKGNFPGRFSGRQFSNSRSEMNVSTLELGDSALYLCASSLGDGQETQYFGPGTRLLVL.

The chain carries TRBV19 and TRBJ1-5; unclear D gene. CDR1 LNHDA and CDR2 SQIVND come from the germline V gene (reference sequence). This CDR3 has 15 residues. The V end was cut by 1 base, the J end by 5 bases, with 12 bases between. CDR3 loop: CASSIGPGGYQPQHF. For the CDR3, the DNA is TGTGCCAGTAGTATAGGGCCGGGAGGGTATCAGCCCCAGCATTTT.

This rearrangement joins TRBV5-1 to TRBJ1-2; D possibly corresponds to TRBD1 (5 bases). The CDR3 totals 14 residues. Trimming left V 3 bases short and J 7 bases short, with 16 bases between. From germline, CDR1 is SGHRS and CDR2 YFSETQ. CDR3 protein: CASSWAGRGTGYTF. The CDR3 DNA is TGCGCCAGCAGCTGGGCGGGGAGGGGCACTGGCTACACCTTC.

The chain recombines TRBV14 with TRBJ1-4; TRBD1 matches at 7 bases. The V segment lost 4 bases and the J segment 8 bases; nucleotides outside the gene matches: 7. The CDR3 covers 14 residues. Germline lookup yields CDR1 SGHDN and CDR2 FVKESK. The CDR3 DNA is TGTGCCAGCAGCCCCTCCAGGGGGAGAGAAAAACTGTTTTTT. Its protein is CASSPSRGREKLFF.

In this sample, this clone turned up once. The chain is built from TRBV7-2 and TRBJ2-3; 13 positions match TRBD2. J was trimmed by 3 bases and V by 3 bases; bases with no gene match: 6. There are 17 residues in the CDR3. The germline V gene has CDR1 SGHTA and CDR2 FQGNSA. CDR3 in DNA: TGTGCCAGCAGCTTGGCTCCGGGACTAGCGGGAACAGATACGCAGTATTTT. It encodes CASSLAPGLAGTDTQYF.

The chain employs TRBV7-6 and TRBJ1-2; D perhaps matches TRBD1 (5 bases). CDR1 and CDR2 (germline): SGHVS, FNYEAQ. V lost 5 bases and J lost 1, with 14 bases in between. The CDR3 contains 15 residues. This CDR3 is CASSASDSRNYGYTF. CDR3 bases: TGTGCCAGCAGCGCCTCCGACAGCCGTAACTATGGCTACACCTTC.

The rearrangement uses TRBV29-1 and TRBJ2-5; tentatively, D is TRBD1 (6 bases). From germline, CDR1 is SQVTM and CDR2 ANQGSEA. CDR3 length: 13 amino acids. Trimming removed 7 bases at V and 5 bases at J, with 17 bases between. The CDR3 reads CSAGALRGETQYF. CDR3 in DNA: TGCAGCGCTGGGGCCCTTAGGGGGGAGACCCAGTACTTC.

This rearrangement joins TRBV7-2 to TRBJ1-1; possible D gene TRBD1, 5 bases. Trimming left V 1 base short and J 5 bases short, with 5 bases between. Germline CDR1 and CDR2: SGHTA and FQGNSA. The CDR3 is made up of 12 amino acids. The CDR3 DNA follows: TGTGCCAGCAGCTTAGGGACAACTGAAGCTTTCTTT. Protein product: CASSLGTTEAFF.

V usage is TRBV2 and J usage is TRBJ2-3, with 10 bases matching TRBD1. The CDR3 runs 15 residues. The V and J ends lost 6 bases and 0 bases, in that order; junction bases with no gene match: 3. Germline assignment: CDR1 SNHLY and CDR2 FYNNEI. The CDR3 DNA is TGTGCCAGCAGGCGGGACAGGGGTAGCACAGATACGCAGTATTTT. This gives the protein CASRRDRGSTDTQYF.

This clone turned up a few times. The rearrangement links TRBV7-8 to TRBJ2-2, with D possibly being TRBD2 (5 bases). Germline CDR1 reads SGHVS; CDR2 reads FQNEAQ. The CDR3 spans 14 residues. Trimming cost V 3 bases and J 3 bases, with 8 bases left between them. The CDR3 loop is CASSFRGYTGELFF. Written as DNA, the CDR3 is TGTGCCAGCAGCTTTCGGGGATACACCGGGGAGCTGTTTTTT.

The chain couples TRBV7-2 to TRBJ2-1; 8 bases fit TRBD2. The ends lost 2 bases at V and 7 bases at J; junction bases unmatched: 10. The CDR3 has 16 residues. Germline V gene data show CDR1 as SGHTA and CDR2 as FQGNSA. The CDR3 loop reads CASSLMGRGVVNEQFF. The CDR3, as DNA: TGTGCCAGCAGCTTAATGGGGCGGGGGGTGGTGAATGAGCAGTTCTTC. The variable domain in full, with the rest retrieved from reference TRBV7-2 and TRBJ2-1, is GAGVSQSPSNKVTEKGKDVELRCDPISGHTALYWYRQSLGQGLEFLIYFQGNSAPDKSGLPSDRFSAERTGGSVSTLTIQRTQQEDSAVYLCASSLMGRGVVNEQFFGPGTRLTVL.